The following is a T cell receptor (beta chain) sequence with its context. Its antigen is unknown. Relative to the germline gene, one junction end is altered; a read error may explain this. Peripheral blood genomic DNA, not sorted cells or RNA, was the template. This specimen comes from a study of T cell repertoires in aging, cancer and after chemotherapy. Study conclusions and caveats: No conclusions about immunological memory after chemotherapy can be drawn from the repertoire data. Compared with age-matched healthy donors, untreated hematological or solid cancer patients showed higher blood TCR clonality.

Multiplex touch-down PCR with TRB-A/B primers amplified rearranged V-D-J TRB sequences. TCRdb processed the multiplex PCR reads anew with MiXCR; each CDR3 protein has one entry. Of fewer than 10,000 distinct CDR3 sequences listed, around 33% are singletons. Germline V gene sequence: CDR1 SGHAT, CDR2 FQDESV (reference sequence). The CDR3 runs 13 residues. The sequenced sample was blood. This TCR came from a human donor in good health. V and J are TRBV11-1 and TRBJ1-1; D remains ambiguous. The CDR3 reads CATTIRGGNEALF. CDR3 nucleotide sequence: TGTGCCACCACTATCAGAGGAGGGAATGAAGCTTTATTT.